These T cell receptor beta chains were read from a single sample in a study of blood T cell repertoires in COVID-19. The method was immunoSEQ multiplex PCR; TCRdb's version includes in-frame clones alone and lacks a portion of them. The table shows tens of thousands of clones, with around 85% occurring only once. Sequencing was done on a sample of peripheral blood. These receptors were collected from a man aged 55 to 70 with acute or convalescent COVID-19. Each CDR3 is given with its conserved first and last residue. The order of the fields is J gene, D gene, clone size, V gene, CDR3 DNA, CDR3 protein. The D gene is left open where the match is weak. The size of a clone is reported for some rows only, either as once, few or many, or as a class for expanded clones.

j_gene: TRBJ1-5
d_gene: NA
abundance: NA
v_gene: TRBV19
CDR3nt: TGTGCCAGTAACCTCTTCCCAGGTAGCAATCAGCCCCAGCATTTT
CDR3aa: CASNLFPGSNQPQHF

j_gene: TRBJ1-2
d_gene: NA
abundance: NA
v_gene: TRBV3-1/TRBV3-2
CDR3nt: TGTGCCAGCAGCCAACGGGATCGTAGTGGCTACACCTTC
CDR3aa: CASSQRDRSGYTF

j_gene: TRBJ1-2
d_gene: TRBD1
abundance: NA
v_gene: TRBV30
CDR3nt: TGTGCCTGGAACCGGGACAGACCCTATGGCTACACCTTC
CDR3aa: CAWNRDRPYGYTF

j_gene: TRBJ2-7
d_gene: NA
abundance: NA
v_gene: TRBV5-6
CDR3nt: TGTGCCAGCAGCTTGGCGGCCCCCAGCGACGAGCAGTACTTC
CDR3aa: CASSLAAPSDEQYF

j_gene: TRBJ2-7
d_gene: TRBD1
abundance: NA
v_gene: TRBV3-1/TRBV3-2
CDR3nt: TGTGCCAGCAGCTCCACCCGGACAGGGAACGAGCAGTACTTC
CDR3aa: CASSSTRTGNEQYF

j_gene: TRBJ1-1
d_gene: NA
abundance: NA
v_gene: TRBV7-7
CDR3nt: TGTGCTAGCAGCTTACATCAACAGGCGACAGCTTTCTTT
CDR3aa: CASSLHQQATAFF

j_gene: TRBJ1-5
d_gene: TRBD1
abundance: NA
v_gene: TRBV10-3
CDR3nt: TGTGCCATCAGTGAGTACAGGGGTAATTTCTCCCAGCATTTT
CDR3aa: CAISEYRGNFSQHF

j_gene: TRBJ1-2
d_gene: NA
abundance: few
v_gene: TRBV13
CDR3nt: TGTGCCAGCAGCGCCGTTGGGTCGGACTACTATGGCTACACCTTC
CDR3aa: CASSAVGSDYYGYTF

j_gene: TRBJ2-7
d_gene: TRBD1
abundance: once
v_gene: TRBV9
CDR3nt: TGTGCCAGCGGCCCACAGGGGGCCTACGAGCAGTACTTC
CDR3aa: CASGPQGAYEQYF

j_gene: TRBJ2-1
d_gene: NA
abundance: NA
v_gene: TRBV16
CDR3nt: TGTGCCAGCAGCCAATTGACGGGGAATGAGCAGTTCTTC
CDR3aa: CASSQLTGNEQFF

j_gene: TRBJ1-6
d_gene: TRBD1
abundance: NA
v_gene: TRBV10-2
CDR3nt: TGCGCCAGCAAAACGGGACAGGGTAATTCACCCCTCCACTTT
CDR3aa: CASKTGQGNSPLHF

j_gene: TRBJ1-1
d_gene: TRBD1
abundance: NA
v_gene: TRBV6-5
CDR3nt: TGTGCCAGCAGCAATGGACAGGGGAACACTGAAGCTTTCTTT
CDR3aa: CASSNGQGNTEAFF

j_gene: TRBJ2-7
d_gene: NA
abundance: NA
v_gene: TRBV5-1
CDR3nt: TGCGCCAGCAGCTTATCGAGGGGGGGCTACGAGCAGTACTTC
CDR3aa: CASSLSRGGYEQYF

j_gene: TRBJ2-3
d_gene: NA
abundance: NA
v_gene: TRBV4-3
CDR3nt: TGCGCCAGCAGCCAGGGAGGGGGTACAGATACGCAGTATTTT
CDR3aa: CASSQGGGTDTQYF

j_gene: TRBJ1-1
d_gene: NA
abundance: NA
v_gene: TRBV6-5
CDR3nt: TGTGCCAGCAGTTACTCGATGGGACATAACAAAGAAGCTTTCTTT
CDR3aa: CASSYSMGHNKEAFF